What follows are 7 T cell receptor beta chains derived from one specimen sequenced in a study of T cell changes during pregnancy in multiple sclerosis. Using immunoSEQ multiplex PCR, the repertoire was profiled, and TCRdb retains in-frame clones only, with some absent. The sample shows about 100,000 clones, 92% of them seen only once. The sequences come from peripheral blood, collected after pregnancy. Receptors originate from a female donor with multiple sclerosis, enrolled in a pregnancy study.

The genes are TRBV5-1 and TRBJ2-3; 7 positions agree with TRBD2. The V and J ends lost 2 bases and 3 bases, in that order; junction bases with no gene match: 3. CDR3 size: 14 residues. The V gene's germline CDR1 is SGHRS and CDR2 YFSETQ. Here the CDR3 DNA reads TGCGCCAGCAGCTTCAGCGGGAATACAGATACGCAGTATTTT. Its translation: CASSFSGNTDTQYF.

The CDR3: CASSSTGGSFTSGYTF. The CDR3 DNA is TGTGCCAGCAGTTCTACGGGTGGGAGCTTTACCTCTGGCTACACCTTC. The chain uses TRBV5-4 and TRBJ1-2, with D unresolved. CDR1 and CDR2 (germline): SGHNT, YYREEE (reference sequence). The germline V and J ends were trimmed by 5 bases and 7 bases, with 24 bases remaining between them. The CDR3 has 16 residues.

CDR3 sequence reads: CASSPKGANQPQHF. The CDR3 DNA reads as TGTGCCAGCTCACCCAAGGGGGCGAATCAGCCCCAGCATTTT. This chain joins TRBV18 and TRBJ1-5, with TRBD1 identical over 7 bases. The CDR3 has 14 amino acids. V lost 3 bases to trimming and J lost 4 bases; unmatched junction nucleotides: 3. Germline V gives CDR1 KGHSH, CDR2 LQKENI.

The chain combines TRBV6-6 with TRBJ1-1; TRBD1 agrees at 8 bases. J gave up 5 bases and V 5 bases, and 7 bases lay outside the gene matches. CDR1 MNHNY and CDR2 SVGAGI come from the germline V gene (reference sequence). The CDR3 is made up of 14 amino acids. This chain's CDR3 is CASSPSTGETEAFF. The CDR3, as DNA: TGTGCCAGCAGTCCCTCGACAGGGGAGACTGAAGCTTTCTTT.

V is TRBV10-2 and J is TRBJ1-2; TRBD1 matches at 9 bases. In germline, CDR1 is WSHSY, CDR2 SAAADI. The V and J ends lost 6 bases and 8 bases, in that order; junction bases with no gene match: 16. This CDR3 has 16 amino acids. CDR3 sequence reads: CASSATGQGWIGGYTF. CDR3 in DNA: TGCGCCAGCAGCGCCACGGGACAGGGATGGATTGGAGGCTACACCTTC.

The chain couples TRBV7-2 to TRBJ1-2, with TRBD1 as a possible D gene (6 bases). Germline V gene sequence: CDR1 SGHTA, CDR2 FQGNSA. Between the trimmed V and J ends, which lost 5 bases and 5 bases, there was a span of 12 bases. The CDR3 has 13 amino acids. The CDR3 DNA sequence: TGTGCCAGCAGCCCCACAGGGCAGTATGGCTACACCTTC. This encodes CASSPTGQYGYTF.

The rearrangement uses TRBV6-5 and TRBJ2-7; tentatively, D is TRBD2 (7 bases). V gave up 2 bases and J gave up 2 bases, with 13 bases separating them. The CDR3 contains 15 residues. Germline CDR1 reads MNHEY; CDR2 reads SVGAGI. The CDR3 DNA sequence: TGTGCCAGCAGTTACGGGGGAGGGGGGACCTACGAGCAGTACTTC. As protein: CASSYGGGGTYEQYF.